A selection of T cell receptor beta chains follows, all from one sample in a study of blood T cells in healthy people across ages. MiXCR was run by TCRdb on the 5' RACE reads, yielding one entry per CDR3 protein. The profile shows roughly 1.7 million distinct CDR3 sequences, almost 35% of them singletons. Source material: blood. These receptors came from a woman under 40 in good health. Both conserved end residues are part of each CDR3. D genes are given only for firm matches. Where a row states a size, it is once, few, many or the class of an expanded clone; other rows omit it.

v_call: TRBV29-1; clone_size: NA; j_call: TRBJ2-7; d_call: NA; cdr3_nt: TGCGGCGTTGAGACAGACAACTCCTACGAGCAGTACTTC; cdr3_aa: CGVETDNSYEQYF
v_call: TRBV5-1; clone_size: NA; j_call: TRBJ2-5; d_call: NA; cdr3_nt: TGCGCCAGCAGCGGGGGGACCGGGGCGTCAAGGACCCAGTACTTC; cdr3_aa: CASSGGTGASRTQYF
v_call: TRBV7-2; clone_size: many; j_call: TRBJ1-2; d_call: NA; cdr3_nt: TGTGCCAGCAGCTTATGGACAGAAGACTATGGCTACACCTTC; cdr3_aa: CASSLWTEDYGYTF
v_call: TRBV15; clone_size: NA; j_call: TRBJ2-7; d_call: NA; cdr3_nt: TGTGCCACCAGCAGAGATCGTTCTGCATCCTACGAGCAGTACTTC; cdr3_aa: CATSRDRSASYEQYF
v_call: TRBV12-3/TRBV12-4; clone_size: NA; j_call: TRBJ1-2; d_call: NA; cdr3_nt: TGTGCCAGCAGTTTTTCGACAGCCCTCTATGGCTACACCTTC; cdr3_aa: CASSFSTALYGYTF
v_call: TRBV10-3; clone_size: once; j_call: TRBJ2-7; d_call: TRBD2; cdr3_nt: TGTGCCATCAGTGAGCCGACTAGCAGAACGGAGGAGTACTTC; cdr3_aa: CAISEPTSRTEEYF
v_call: TRBV5-1; clone_size: once; j_call: TRBJ1-4; d_call: NA; cdr3_nt: TGCGCCAGCACCTCAATCGGGGGGGAAAATGAAAAACTGTTTTTT; cdr3_aa: CASTSIGGENEKLFF
v_call: TRBV20-1; clone_size: NA; j_call: TRBJ2-1; d_call: TRBD2; cdr3_nt: TGCAGTTCTAGCGGGGGGAACCCCTCCTACGAGCAGTTCTTC; cdr3_aa: CSSSGGNPSYEQFF
v_call: TRBV20-1; clone_size: few; j_call: TRBJ2-1; d_call: TRBD2; cdr3_nt: TGCAGTGCTAGAGTAGCTAGCGGGGGCTTATGGAATGAGCAGTTCTTC; cdr3_aa: CSARVASGGLWNEQFF
v_call: TRBV20-1; clone_size: many; j_call: TRBJ2-7; d_call: NA; cdr3_nt: TGCAGTGCATCCACAGGGAGATCCCGCTCAGGATGGTCCTACGAGCAGTACTTC; cdr3_aa: CSASTGRSRSGWSYEQYF
v_call: TRBV6-1; clone_size: few; j_call: TRBJ1-5; d_call: NA; cdr3_nt: TGTGCCAGCAGTGGACAGTACAATCAGCCCCAGCATTTT; cdr3_aa: CASSGQYNQPQHF
v_call: TRBV25-1; clone_size: few; j_call: TRBJ1-6; d_call: TRBD1; cdr3_nt: TGTGCCAGCAGGGACACAGGGGTGGTTTCACCCCTCCACTTT; cdr3_aa: CASRDTGVVSPLHF
v_call: TRBV20-1; clone_size: NA; j_call: TRBJ1-1; d_call: TRBD1; cdr3_nt: TGCAGTGCTAGAGAGACAGGGGGATACACTGAAGCTTTCTTT; cdr3_aa: CSARETGGYTEAFF
v_call: TRBV21-1; clone_size: NA; j_call: TRBJ2-1; d_call: NA; cdr3_nt: TGTGCCAGCAGCAAAAGGTACCAACGGGGATCCTACAATGAGCAGTTCTTC; cdr3_aa: CASSKRYQRGSYNEQFF
v_call: TRBV6-1; clone_size: once; j_call: TRBJ1-5; d_call: NA; cdr3_nt: TGTGCCAGCAGTGAGCGAGGGTTCGGCAATCAGCCCCAGCATTTT; cdr3_aa: CASSERGFGNQPQHF
v_call: TRBV9; clone_size: NA; j_call: TRBJ2-5; d_call: TRBD2; cdr3_nt: TGTGCCAGCAGCGTCAGACTAGCGGGAGGCACCGAGACCCAGTACTTC; cdr3_aa: CASSVRLAGGTETQYF
v_call: TRBV20-1; clone_size: NA; j_call: TRBJ2-3; d_call: NA; cdr3_nt: TGCAGTGCCGAACCCCGTGGTACGGGACACCCCACAGATACGCAGTATTTT; cdr3_aa: CSAEPRGTGHPTDTQYF
v_call: TRBV7-9; clone_size: NA; j_call: TRBJ1-2; d_call: NA; cdr3_nt: TGTGCCAGCAGCCTTAGCACACAGGGAGTCTATGGCTACACCTTC; cdr3_aa: CASSLSTQGVYGYTF
v_call: TRBV27; clone_size: NA; j_call: TRBJ2-4; d_call: TRBD1; cdr3_nt: TGTGCCAGCAGTTTAAGCGGGACAGGGGGTTTCGGGGAGTACTTC; cdr3_aa: CASSLSGTGGFGEYF
v_call: TRBV9; clone_size: few; j_call: TRBJ2-3; d_call: TRBD1; cdr3_nt: TGTGCCGGCAGCGCACGGCCGGGACAGGGCGCAGATACGCAGTATTTT; cdr3_aa: CAGSARPGQGADTQYF
v_call: TRBV27; clone_size: NA; j_call: TRBJ2-3; d_call: TRBD2; cdr3_nt: TGTGCCAGCAGTCCTAGCGGGAGCCCCGGGACGCAGTATTTT; cdr3_aa: CASSPSGSPGTQYF
v_call: TRBV20-1; clone_size: NA; j_call: TRBJ2-2; d_call: TRBD1; cdr3_nt: TGCAGTGCTAGAGTGTATAACAGGGGGCTAGGAGGAACTAACGCCGGGGAGCTGTTTTTT; cdr3_aa: CSARVYNRGLGGTNAGELFF
v_call: TRBV15; clone_size: NA; j_call: TRBJ2-1; d_call: NA; cdr3_nt: TGTGCCACCAGCAGAGATAGGGGCACATACAATGAGCAGTTCTTC; cdr3_aa: CATSRDRGTYNEQFF
v_call: TRBV5-6; clone_size: NA; j_call: TRBJ2-7; d_call: NA; cdr3_nt: TGTGCCAGCAGCTTGGCTTCGATGCAGGGTACTCGAAACGAGCAGTACTTC; cdr3_aa: CASSLASMQGTRNEQYF
v_call: TRBV11-2; clone_size: few; j_call: TRBJ2-1; d_call: TRBD2; cdr3_nt: TGTGCCAGCAGCCCACTACGGGGGGACCACAATGAGCAGTTCTTC; cdr3_aa: CASSPLRGDHNEQFF
v_call: TRBV6-6; clone_size: NA; j_call: TRBJ2-2; d_call: NA; cdr3_nt: TGTGCCAGCAGTTCGGTCAGGGGTAGCCCCGGGGAGCTGTTTTTT; cdr3_aa: CASSSVRGSPGELFF
v_call: TRBV30; clone_size: NA; j_call: TRBJ2-3; d_call: TRBD2; cdr3_nt: TGTGCCTGGAACCTAGCGGGGACAGATACGCAGTATTTT; cdr3_aa: CAWNLAGTDTQYF
v_call: TRBV6-1; clone_size: NA; j_call: TRBJ2-7; d_call: TRBD1; cdr3_nt: TGTGCCAGCAGTGAAAGCAGGGGGTGGGGTATGGACGAGCAGTACTTC; cdr3_aa: CASSESRGWGMDEQYF
v_call: TRBV11-2; clone_size: few; j_call: TRBJ2-1; d_call: NA; cdr3_nt: TGTGCCAGCAGCTCACACTTGTACAATGAGCAGTTCTTC; cdr3_aa: CASSSHLYNEQFF
v_call: TRBV3-1; clone_size: NA; j_call: TRBJ2-7; d_call: NA; cdr3_nt: TGTGCCAGCAGCCAAGAGCCAGGCTACTACTACGAGCAGTACTTC; cdr3_aa: CASSQEPGYYYEQYF
v_call: TRBV7-9; clone_size: few; j_call: TRBJ1-1; d_call: NA; cdr3_nt: TGTGCCAGCAGCGGACCCTCGGGGGGAGGTACTGAAGCTTTCTTT; cdr3_aa: CASSGPSGGGTEAFF
v_call: TRBV5-1; clone_size: few; j_call: TRBJ2-3; d_call: NA; cdr3_nt: TGCGCCAGCAGCTTGGCCGTCGGCTTGACTAGCACAGATACGCAGTATTTT; cdr3_aa: CASSLAVGLTSTDTQYF
v_call: TRBV20-1; clone_size: few; j_call: TRBJ2-5; d_call: NA; cdr3_nt: TGCAGTGGGTACCAAGAGACCCAGTACTTC; cdr3_aa: CSGYQETQYF
v_call: TRBV3-1; clone_size: NA; j_call: TRBJ2-1; d_call: NA; cdr3_nt: TGTGCCAGCAGCCAAGCTTATACGATCCTCCTAGGCAATGAGCAGTTCTTC; cdr3_aa: CASSQAYTILLGNEQFF
v_call: TRBV11-2; clone_size: NA; j_call: TRBJ1-1; d_call: NA; cdr3_nt: TGTGCCAGCAGGAGAGGACTAACGCCAGCCAACACTGAAGCTTTCTTT; cdr3_aa: CASRRGLTPANTEAFF
v_call: TRBV5-1; clone_size: NA; j_call: TRBJ1-5; d_call: NA; cdr3_nt: TGCGCCAGCAGCTTGCGGGAGGGCTATCGACCCCAGCATTTT; cdr3_aa: CASSLREGYRPQHF
v_call: TRBV7-8; clone_size: NA; j_call: TRBJ1-6; d_call: NA; cdr3_nt: TGTGCCAGCAGCTTGGACGGGCGGGGGGGTTCACCCCTCCACTTT; cdr3_aa: CASSLDGRGGSPLHF
v_call: TRBV4-1; clone_size: NA; j_call: TRBJ2-5; d_call: NA; cdr3_nt: TGCGCCAGCAGCCAAGCTCGTCTAGCGATTATTGGGGAGACCCAGTACTTC; cdr3_aa: CASSQARLAIIGETQYF
v_call: TRBV5-1; clone_size: few; j_call: TRBJ1-5; d_call: NA; cdr3_nt: TGCGCCAGCAGAAGACACGGGTCTAATCAGCCCCAGCATTTT; cdr3_aa: CASRRHGSNQPQHF
v_call: TRBV15; clone_size: few; j_call: TRBJ1-1; d_call: NA; cdr3_nt: TGTGCCACCAGCAGAGATCCAGGACTAAAAGAAACTGAAGCTTTCTTT; cdr3_aa: CATSRDPGLKETEAFF
v_call: TRBV6-1; clone_size: few; j_call: TRBJ2-7; d_call: NA; cdr3_nt: TGTGCCAGCAAGTCCTACTACGAGCAGTACTTC; cdr3_aa: CASKSYYEQYF
v_call: TRBV5-4; clone_size: NA; j_call: TRBJ2-3; d_call: NA; cdr3_nt: TGTGCCAGCAGCTTGTCTCCGGCAGGAATGGGGACAGATACGCAGTATTTT; cdr3_aa: CASSLSPAGMGTDTQYF
v_call: TRBV2; clone_size: many; j_call: TRBJ1-5; d_call: TRBD1; cdr3_nt: TGTGCCAGCAGTGGAACAGGGGGTAATCAGCCCCAGCATTTT; cdr3_aa: CASSGTGGNQPQHF
v_call: TRBV5-6; clone_size: NA; j_call: TRBJ2-5; d_call: NA; cdr3_nt: TGTGCCAGCAGCCCAGGCCTGGTCAGCCAAGAGACCCAGTACTTC; cdr3_aa: CASSPGLVSQETQYF
v_call: TRBV29-1; clone_size: many; j_call: TRBJ2-7; d_call: NA; cdr3_nt: TGCAGCGTTCGGGGAGGCAGGAACTCCTACGAGCAGTACTTC; cdr3_aa: CSVRGGRNSYEQYF
v_call: TRBV20-1; clone_size: once; j_call: TRBJ1-1; d_call: TRBD1; cdr3_nt: TGCAGTGCTTCATCTCAGACAGGGTTGAACATTGAAGCTTTCTTT; cdr3_aa: CSASSQTGLNIEAFF
v_call: TRBV28; clone_size: NA; j_call: TRBJ2-5; d_call: NA; cdr3_nt: TGTGCCAGCACCCCCCAGGGGTCCGGAGAGACCCAGTACTTC; cdr3_aa: CASTPQGSGETQYF
v_call: TRBV4-1; clone_size: many; j_call: TRBJ2-1; d_call: TRBD2; cdr3_nt: TGCGCCAGCAGCGGGGCTTTGTTGACTAGCGGGGGGCCCAGCTCCTACAATGAGCAGTTCTTC; cdr3_aa: CASSGALLTSGGPSSYNEQFF
v_call: TRBV4-2; clone_size: many; j_call: TRBJ2-7; d_call: NA; cdr3_nt: TGTGCCAGCAGCCAAGATCGGGTCGAGCAGTACTTC; cdr3_aa: CASSQDRVEQYF
v_call: TRBV7-3; clone_size: NA; j_call: TRBJ2-5; d_call: NA; cdr3_nt: TGTGCCAGCAGCTTATTGGGCGGGACTCAAGAGACCCAGTACTTC; cdr3_aa: CASSLLGGTQETQYF
v_call: TRBV15; clone_size: NA; j_call: TRBJ2-7; d_call: TRBD2; cdr3_nt: TGTGCCACCAGCAGAGTATTTAGCGGGGGGCCCTTAGGCGAGCAGTACTTC; cdr3_aa: CATSRVFSGGPLGEQYF